This TCR beta chain was profiled in a study of shared clonotypes between healthy human individuals. The V gene's germline CDR1 is GTSNPN and CDR2 SVGIG (reference sequence). The CDR3 sequence is 13 residues long. The trim removed 5 bases at V and 6 bases at J, leaving 3 bases unmatched. Profiled with immunoSEQ multiplex PCR; TCRdb holds only in-frame clones, not every one. The sample includes about 1 million clones, more than 65% of them seen just once. Remarks on this clone: The same CDR3 arises from other DNA sequences in this sample as well.

This receptor was identified in a man in his late teens or twenties in good health. The chain carries TRBV30 and TRBJ2-1, with 11 bases matching TRBD2. Sequencing was carried out using memory CD4+ T cells sorted from blood. Subset noted: CD45RA-negative fraction. The CDR3 sequence: CAWGLAGGNEQFF. The DNA of the CDR3 is TGTGCCTGGGGGCTAGCGGGAGGCAATGAGCAGTTCTTC.